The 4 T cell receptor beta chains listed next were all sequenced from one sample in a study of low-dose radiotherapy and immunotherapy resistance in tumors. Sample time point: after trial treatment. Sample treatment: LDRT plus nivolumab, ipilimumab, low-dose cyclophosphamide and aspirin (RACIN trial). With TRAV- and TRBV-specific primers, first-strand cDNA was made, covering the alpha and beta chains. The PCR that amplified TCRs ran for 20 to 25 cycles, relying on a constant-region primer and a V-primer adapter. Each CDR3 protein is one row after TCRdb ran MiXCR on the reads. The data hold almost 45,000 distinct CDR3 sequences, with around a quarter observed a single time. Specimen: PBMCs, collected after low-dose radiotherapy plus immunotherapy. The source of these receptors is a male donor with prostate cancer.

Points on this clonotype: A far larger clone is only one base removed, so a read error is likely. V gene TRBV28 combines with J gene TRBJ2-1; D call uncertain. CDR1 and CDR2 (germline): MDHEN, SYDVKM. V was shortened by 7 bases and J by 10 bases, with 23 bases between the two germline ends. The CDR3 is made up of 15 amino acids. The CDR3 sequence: CASNIHGSFNTEQFF. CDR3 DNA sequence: TGTGCCAGCAACATCCACGGGTCGTTCAACACCGAGCAGTTCTTC.

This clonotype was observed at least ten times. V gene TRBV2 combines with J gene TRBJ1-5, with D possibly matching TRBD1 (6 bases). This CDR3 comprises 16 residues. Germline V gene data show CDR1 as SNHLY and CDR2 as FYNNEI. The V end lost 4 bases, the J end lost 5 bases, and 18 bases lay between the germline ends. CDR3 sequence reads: CASSGGHREGHQPQHF. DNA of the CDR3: TGTGCCAGCAGTGGAGGACACAGGGAGGGGCATCAGCCCCAGCATTTT. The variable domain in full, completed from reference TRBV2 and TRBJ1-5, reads EPEVTQTPSHQVTQMGQEVILRCVPISNHLYFYWYRQILGQKVEFLVSFYNNEISEKSEIFDDQFSVERPDGSNFTLKIRSTKLEDSAMYFCASSGGHREGHQPQHFGDGTRLSIL.

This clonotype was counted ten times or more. The chain's CDR3 is CSVEEGGFVGPSGANVLTF. CDR3 in DNA: TGCAGCGTTGAAGAAGGGGGATTTGTAGGGCCGTCTGGGGCCAACGTCCTGACTTTC. This chain links TRBV29-1 with TRBJ2-6; D is perhaps TRBD1 (6 bases). Trimming removed 0 bases at V and 1 base at J, with 19 bases between. The CDR3 is made up of 19 amino acids. Germline V gives CDR1 SQVTM, CDR2 ANQGSEA.

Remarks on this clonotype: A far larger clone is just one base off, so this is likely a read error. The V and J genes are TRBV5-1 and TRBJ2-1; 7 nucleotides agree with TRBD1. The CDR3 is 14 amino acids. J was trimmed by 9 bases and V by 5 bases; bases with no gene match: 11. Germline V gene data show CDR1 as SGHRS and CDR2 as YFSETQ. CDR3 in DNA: TGCGCCAGCAGACAAAGACAGGGCATTGGTGAGCAGTTCTTC. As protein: CASRQRQGIGEQFF.